This T cell receptor (beta chain) originates from a study of shared clonotypes between healthy human individuals (dated by TCRdb to about 2020). About the full investigation: The cohort comprised a couple of women and a few men aged 18 to 49 years. For each donor, CD4 naive and CD4 memory were each run on three plates, CD8 naive on two plates, and CD8 memory on one plate. The study deeply sequenced blood TCR repertoires of five healthy adults to estimate repertoire size and the extent of clonotype sharing between individuals. To increase sequencing depth and limit assay-specific biases, different laboratories used diverse techniques to prepare libraries and sequence TCR repertoires. Between about 0.8 and 9 billion PBMCs per donor were obtained by leukapheresis. Broad study findings and their caveats: Naive subsets generally had larger estimated clonotype richness than memory subsets. Compared with non-shared clonotypes, clonotypes shared by all four sorted-subset donors had higher generation probabilities. Pairwise subsampling indicated that sequencing depth was expected to affect the degree of clonotype sharing among donors. Because the study included only a small number of donors, the genetic and exposure-history diversity represented was limited. Sharing across a few donors was observed for about 4.8% of naive CD4, under 4% of naive CD8, about 2.5% of memory CD4, and less than 0.45% of memory CD8 clonotypes. Sampling was limited to blood, and TCR repertoires in tissue likely differ from TCR repertoires in blood. Incomplete sequencing was indicated by rarefaction of sorted-subset datasets, despite the large sequencing depth.

The CDR3 holds 12 amino acids from the cysteine to the phenylalanine. The retained sequence is limited to the CDR3, 36 bases, with the frame set at the first base. Looking up the germline V gene yields CDR1 SGHRS and CDR2 YFSETQ. V is shortened by 0 bases, J by 7 bases, and the region joining them spans 5 bases. This clone was observed once. Its antigen is still unknown. No base qualities exist here, and no much larger clone lies one base off it. The donors were healthy, HIV-negative adults with no recently reported acute infections or vaccinations. All donors were Caucasian adults living in Nashville, Tennessee, USA. CD4+ T cells were enriched through magnetic negative selection, after which naive cells were positively selected on CD45RA and the remaining negative fraction served as the memory subset. After blood collection by leukapheresis, PBMCs were isolated using Ficoll-Histopaque density gradient centrifugation and then cryopreserved in the vapor phase of liquid nitrogen. Purity and quantity of every magnetically sorted T cell population were checked by analytical flow cytometry. Each sorted fraction had its genomic DNA isolated and then quantified by UV absorbance on a Nanodrop 2000c.

TCR CDR3 regions were amplified from genomic DNA by multiplex PCR using the deep immunoSEQ assay. Extracted genomic DNA from each cell subset was spread evenly across all wells of several immunoSEQ 96-well plates, with each plate serving as a replicate. Each replicate PCR for sorted subsets received around 200 ng genomic DNA, equal to tens of thousands of T cell genomes. Purified libraries were measured with a Qubit 3.0 fluorometer, size-checked on a Bioanalyzer 2100, and measured again with the KAPA Library Quantification kit. Every immunoSEQ 96-well plate was sequenced on a dedicated single-read 150-cycle Illumina NextSeq 550 flow cell. Concerning the study's data processing: The immunoSEQ output contained only junctional sequences without quality scores, so filtering could not match that applied to full-length reads. Sequences were annotated with PyIR, a Python wrapper for IgBLAST v1.9, using IMGT germline references to assign V/J genes and CDR3. Any read was removed if the V/J assignment was weak (E-value above 1e-6), the CDR3 was missing, or the read contained stop codons, out-of-frame junctions, or ambiguous translated residues. A V3J clonotype was defined by an identical inferred V gene, J gene, and CDR3 amino acid sequence. Percentage overlap between repertoires was computed as shared unique clonotypes divided by the size of the smaller repertoire. Repertoire richness was assessed with RTK rarefaction, the Chao1 estimator, and Recon v2.1 estimates of unobserved clonotypes. OLGA was used to compute generation probabilities for all TCRbeta clonotypes that the gDNA method yielded from four donors. TCRdb provides this immuneACCESS table in a form limited to in-frame rearrangements. Some clones are lacking; in checked studies, under half of them reflect an unresolved V gene, and why the rest are absent is not known. V and J calls and clone size come straight from that table; D and trimming were deduced from the DNA. The sample profile shows about 2 million clones; 90% to 95% of them were found once. Of the sample, 0.1% to 0.15% falls within the top ten clones.

The receptor chain draws on TRBV5-1 and TRBJ2-4, with the D gene call left open. This TCR came from a young man in good health. The sequenced sample consisted of naive CD4+ T cells sorted from blood. This specimen's cell subset or site label, per the study, means: CD45RA+ positively selected. The nucleotide sequence reads TGCGCCAGCAGCTTGGAAGGCAACATTCAGTACTTC. Its product reads: CASSLEGNIQYF.